These T cell receptor beta chains were read from a single sample in a study of T cell repertoires in cytomegalovirus infection. In TCRdb, the reads were re-called with MiXCR into one record per CDR3 protein. The sample records 680,000 or so distinct CDR3 sequences, approximately 40% being singletons. Sequencing used PBMCs. Every receptor here comes from a human donor in good health (CMV status not recorded). Some clones in this sample may be carry-over from other donors' samples. Each CDR3 is given with its conserved first and last residue. A D gene is named only where the DNA matches it firmly. Size values are once, few and many counts, or a class for expanded clones, and some rows have none.

DNA,CDR3,size,V,J,D
TGTGCCAGCAGTCATGGACTAGCGGGGGCGCTTCGTGTCACAGATACGCAGTATTTT,CASSHGLAGALRVTDTQYF,.,TRBV7-6,TRBJ2-3,TRBD2
TGTGCCAGCAGTGACGACAGGGGTTTTGAAAAACTGTTTTTT,CASSDDRGFEKLFF,.,TRBV6-6,TRBJ1-4,TRBD1
TGCGCCAGCAGCCAAGAACCCGGGCGAGGGGCAAGCGATGAGCAGTTCTTC,CASSQEPGRGASDEQFF,few,TRBV4-1,TRBJ2-1,.
TGTGCCAGCAGCCGGGACAGGGAACCATCCCCCCTCCACTTT,CASSRDREPSPLHF,.,TRBV11-1,TRBJ1-6,TRBD1
TGTGCCAGCAGCTTAGCTTCCGCAAGCGAGCAGTACTTC,CASSLASASEQYF,many,TRBV7-2,TRBJ2-7,.
TGTGCCAGCAGTTTTCTAGCGTTAGGACAGGGAAGGTCGGCAGATGGCTACACCTTC,CASSFLALGQGRSADGYTF,.,TRBV28,TRBJ1-2,TRBD1
TGTGCCAGCAGCCCCACGGACAGGGTAGGCACTGAAGCTTTCTTT,CASSPTDRVGTEAFF,.,TRBV7-2,TRBJ1-1,TRBD1
TGTGCCAGCAGCCATGGTATTAGCGGTACACCTCTTTCCTACAAGGAGCAGTTCTTC,CASSHGISGTPLSYKEQFF,.,TRBV12-3/TRBV12-4,TRBJ2-1,.
TGTGCCAGCAGTTTAGGTTCGAGCCAAAGGGGCGAAAAACTGTTTTTT,CASSLGSSQRGEKLFF,.,TRBV12-3/TRBV12-4,TRBJ1-4,.
TGTGCCAGCAGAGCAGGGGATAGCAATCAGCCCCAGCATTTT,CASRAGDSNQPQHF,few,TRBV7-9,TRBJ1-5,.
TGTGCCAGCAGCCCCCCCAGGGGCGGGGGCTACACCTTC,CASSPPRGGGYTF,few,TRBV7-9,TRBJ1-2,.
TGTGCCAGCAGCCGGAATAGGGACATCTCCTACGAGCAGTACTTC,CASSRNRDISYEQYF,few,TRBV28,TRBJ2-7,.
TGTGCCAGCAGTTTTTTATTGGACAGGGCGAAGACCCAGTACTTC,CASSFLLDRAKTQYF,.,TRBV12-3/TRBV12-4,TRBJ2-5,TRBD1
TGTGCCAGCAGTTTAACAGGCCGGGACAGCTCCTACGAGCAGTACTTC,CASSLTGRDSSYEQYF,few,TRBV28,TRBJ2-7,TRBD1
TGTGCCAGCAGCTCGCGGGGGGGCCCAAGGGAGTACAATGAGCAGTTCTTC,CASSSRGGPREYNEQFF,many,TRBV11-2,TRBJ2-1,TRBD2
TGTGCCAGCAGTTTATTCCTGAACACTGAAGCTTTCTTT,CASSLFLNTEAFF,few,TRBV28,TRBJ1-1,.
TGTGCCAGCAGTTTATCCGGGACAGGGCGGCCCCAGCATTTT,CASSLSGTGRPQHF,.,TRBV27,TRBJ1-5,TRBD1
TGTGCCAGCTCACCACTCCTAAGCGAAGGATATAACACTGAAGCTTTCTTT,CASSPLLSEGYNTEAFF,few,TRBV18,TRBJ1-1,.
TGTGCCAGCAGCCCGGGGGGATTGGCTCACAATGAGCAGTTCTTC,CASSPGGLAHNEQFF,few,TRBV5-4,TRBJ2-1,TRBD2
TGTGCCAGCAGTTTACCCCCAGGTTATGGCACTGAAGCTTTCTTT,CASSLPPGYGTEAFF,many,TRBV6-6,TRBJ1-1,.
TGCAGTGCTAGAGATGGGGACAGGGGGCGCATCCAGTACTTC,CSARDGDRGRIQYF,.,TRBV20-1,TRBJ2-7,TRBD1
TGTGCCAGCAGCAGTTTCCGTAGTGAAAAACTGTTTTTT,CASSSFRSEKLFF,.,TRBV12-3/TRBV12-4,TRBJ1-4,.
TGCGCCAGCAGCCAAGAAAGCGGGAGGACCCGAGGAGAGTTCTTC,CASSQESGRTRGEFF,.,TRBV4-1,TRBJ2-1,TRBD2